Each of the 30 T cell receptor beta chains below was sequenced from the same sample in a study of siplizumab effects on memory and regulatory T cells. Sequencing was performed with immunoSEQ multiplex PCR; in TCRdb, only in-frame clones are kept and a portion is missing. The data show under 85,000 clones, 80% to 90% seen once. The sample comprised Tregs sorted from blood. Receptor source: a human donor in good health.

The gene calls are TRBV6-1 and TRBJ1-2; no clear D. The V and J ends lost 5 bases and 14 bases respectively, with 15 bases between them. This CDR3 is 11 amino acids long. Germline V gene sequence: CDR1 MNHNS, CDR2 SASEGT. The CDR3 bases are TGTGCCAGCAGTCGGGTTTTGGCTAAGACCTTC. Amino acids: CASSRVLAKTF.

The chain is built from TRBV7-9 and TRBJ1-1; no reliable D call. V was trimmed by 6 bases and J by 3 bases, leaving 11 bases between them. CDR3 size: 13 residues. Germline V lookup: CDR1 SEHNR, CDR2 FQNEAQ (reference sequence). The CDR3 nucleotides are TGTGCCAGCAGTATAGTGACCTACACTGAAGCTTTCTTT. Its translation: CASSIVTYTEAFF.

The chain employs TRBV5-6 and TRBJ2-3; D uncertain. The CDR3 covers 15 residues. Trimming removed 2 bases at V and 2 bases at J, with 12 bases between. CDR1 and CDR2 from the germline V gene are SGHDT and YYEEEE. The CDR3 DNA is TGTGCCAGCAGCTTCGTAAACCGACCCACAGATACGCAGTATTTT. Its protein is CASSFVNRPTDTQYF.

This chain uses TRBV5-1 with TRBJ1-3; a possible D gene is TRBD1 (5 bases). The V gene lost 0 bases and the J gene lost 2 bases, with 12 bases spanning the gap. CDR1 is SGHRS and CDR2 is YFSETQ in the germline V gene. This CDR3 region has 16 residues. The DNA for the CDR3 is TGCGCCAGCAGCTTGGAGGCCCGGGGACCTGGAAACACCATATATTTT. Amino acids: CASSLEARGPGNTIYF.

The chain recombines TRBV5-1 with TRBJ2-3; no firm D call. The CDR3 has 14 amino acids. The germline CDR1 and CDR2 sequences are SGHRS and YFSETQ. V was trimmed by 1 base and J by 2 bases, leaving 8 bases between them. Here the CDR3 reads CASSLIRITDTQYF. Here the CDR3 DNA reads TGCGCCAGCAGCTTGATACGGATCACAGATACGCAGTATTTT.

The J gene is TRBJ1-1, the V gene TRBV29-1, with a tentative D call TRBD1 (6 bases). The CDR3 runs to 13 residues. V lost 4 bases, J lost 5 bases, and 14 bases lay in between. In germline, CDR1 is SQVTM, CDR2 ANQGSEA. CDR3 sequence (DNA): TGCAGCGTTGTGGGCCAGGGGATTACTGAAGCTTTCTTT. Protein: CSVVGQGITEAFF.

This clone occurred a few times. The chain links TRBV5-6 to TRBJ2-5; D gene ambiguous. Germline CDR1 reads SGHDT; CDR2 reads YYEEEE. The CDR3 is 14 residues long. Deletions cut 0 bases from V and 0 bases from J, with 6 bases between. The CDR3 is CASSLGLYQETQYF. As DNA, the CDR3 is TGTGCCAGCAGCTTGGGGCTGTACCAAGAGACCCAGTACTTC.

V gene TRBV29-1 combines with J gene TRBJ2-6; TRBD1 matches 11 bases. V was clipped by 6 bases and J by 0 bases; unmatched bases: 1. The germline V gene has CDR1 SQVTM and CDR2 ANQGSEA. CDR3 length: 15 amino acids. CDR3 sequence reads: CSVGQGGSGANVLTF. CDR3 DNA: TGCAGCGTGGGACAGGGGGGCTCTGGGGCCAACGTCCTGACTTTC.

The rearrangement uses TRBV29-1 and TRBJ1-2; 7 bases align to TRBD1. J lost 4 bases, V lost 6 bases, and 2 bases had no gene match. The CDR3 runs to 11 residues. Germline-derived CDR1 and CDR2 are SQVTM and ANQGSEA. CDR3 DNA: TGCAGCGTGGGACAGTTCTATGGCTACACCTTC. It translates to CSVGQFYGYTF.

This chain connects TRBV29-1 to TRBJ2-1, with no clear D. This CDR3 comprises 12 residues. Germline loops: CDR1 SQVTM, CDR2 ANQGSEA. The germline V and J ends were trimmed by 2 bases and 7 bases, with 9 bases remaining between them. Here the CDR3 reads CSVERLGNEQFF. The CDR3 bases are TGCAGCGTTGAACGTTTAGGGAATGAGCAGTTCTTC.

This chain's CDR3 is CASSLHPGTGYTEAFF. In nucleotides, the CDR3 is TGTGCCAGCAGCCTTCACCCCGGGACAGGGTACACTGAAGCTTTCTTT. The chain uses TRBV7-8 and TRBJ1-1, with TRBD1 matching over 9 bases. V gave up 5 bases and J gave up 3 bases; unmatched junction bases: 10. The CDR3 length is 16 residues. Per germline, CDR1 SGHVS and CDR2 FQNEAQ.

The chain is built from TRBV6-1 and TRBJ2-7, with D perhaps matching TRBD1 (6 bases). V dropped 6 bases and J dropped 6 bases, with 21 bases sitting between them. The CDR3 spans 15 residues. In germline, CDR1 is MNHNS, CDR2 SASEGT. This CDR3 reads CASSPIGGESREQYF. In DNA, the CDR3 is TGTGCCAGCAGCCCAATTGGGGGCGAATCCCGCGAGCAGTACTTC.

This chain uses TRBV18 with TRBJ2-1; perhaps TRBD2 as D (6 bases). This CDR3 region has 15 residues. V lost 0 bases to trimming and J lost 5 bases, with 11 bases between them. Germline lookup yields CDR1 KGHSH and CDR2 LQKENI. The CDR3 sequence: CASSPPRGKDNEQFF. For the CDR3, the DNA is TGTGCCAGCTCACCACCTCGCGGGAAGGACAATGAGCAGTTCTTC.

This chain links TRBV7-8 with TRBJ1-1, with D tentatively TRBD1 (6 bases). The V end lost 6 bases, the J end lost 5 bases, and 16 bases lay between the germline ends. The CDR3 has 14 amino acids. Per the germline V gene, CDR1 is SGHVS and CDR2 is FQNEAQ. CDR3 nucleotides: TGTGCCAGCAGGTTCAGAGGGGGACAAACTGAAGCTTTCTTT. Amino acid sequence: CASRFRGGQTEAFF.

The chain employs TRBV9 and TRBJ2-3, with unresolved D. V lost 3 bases and J 6 bases, leaving 11 bases between the germline ends. This CDR3 spans 13 amino acids. Germline CDR1 SGDLS, CDR2 YYNGEE. This CDR3 reads CASSADPRDTQYF. The CDR3 DNA reads as TGTGCCAGCAGCGCTGACCCGAGGGATACGCAGTATTTT.

The chain carries TRBV9 and TRBJ2-2; D gene unclear. The CDR3 totals 16 residues. Germline CDR1 reads SGDLS; CDR2 reads YYNGEE. V lost 1 base, J lost 0 bases, and 10 bases lay in between. The chain's CDR3 is CASSVSLQSNTGELFF. The CDR3 coding sequence is TGTGCCAGCAGCGTAAGCTTGCAGTCGAACACCGGGGAGCTGTTTTTT.

The rearrangement joins TRBV19 to TRBJ2-2; either TRBD1 or TRBD2 may supply D (5 bases each). This CDR3 is 18 amino acids long. The V end was cut by 8 bases, the J end by 0 bases, with 22 bases between. CDR1 and CDR2 (germline): LNHDA, SQIVND (reference sequence). CDR3 nucleotides: TGTGCCAGTCTCGCGAGGGGCTACCTACTATCGAACACCGGGGAGCTGTTTTTT. Its protein is CASLARGYLLSNTGELFF.

The V and J genes are TRBV6-1 and TRBJ2-1, with a weak D call TRBD2 (5 bases). The CDR3 contains 15 residues. V gave up 2 bases and J gave up 3 bases, with 11 bases separating them. Germline V gives CDR1 MNHNS, CDR2 SASEGT. The CDR3: CASSEWRVYYNEQFF. As DNA, the CDR3 is TGTGCCAGCAGTGAATGGCGGGTCTACTACAATGAGCAGTTCTTC.

The rearrangement links TRBV19 to TRBJ2-6; D gene unclear. With 2 bases removed from V and 0 bases from J, the gap between germline ends came to 8 bases. The CDR3 is 16 amino acids. Germline-derived CDR1 and CDR2 are LNHDA and SQIVND (reference sequence). CDR3 DNA sequence: TGTGCCAGTAGTATACGCGGCTTCTCTGGGGCCAACGTCCTGACTTTC. Its translation: CASSIRGFSGANVLTF. Supplemented by reference TRBV19 and TRBJ2-6, the full variable domain reads DGGITQSPKYLFRKEGQNVTLSCEQNLNHDAMYWYRQDPGQGLRLIYYSQIVNDFQKGDIAEGYSVSREKKESFPLTVTSAQKNPTAFYLCASSIRGFSGANVLTFGAGSRLTVL.

V usage is TRBV10-1 and J usage is TRBJ2-1; 8 positions agree with TRBD2. The J segment lost 3 bases and the V segment lost 4 bases, leaving 11 bases of the junction unmatched. In germline, CDR1 is WNHNN, CDR2 SYGVQD (reference sequence). This CDR3 spans 17 amino acids. CDR3 sequence reads: CASSAGGSFLRYNEQFF. CDR3 DNA: TGCGCCAGCAGTGCGGGAGGGAGCTTCCTCCGCTACAATGAGCAGTTCTTC.

V and J are TRBV19 and TRBJ1-6; TRBD1 is a possible D gene (6 bases). Germline V gene data show CDR1 as LNHDA and CDR2 as SQIVND (reference sequence). The V and J ends lost 4 bases and 10 bases respectively, with 17 bases between them. CDR3 length equals 15 residues. CDR3 region: CASSKDSPTTSPLHF. The CDR3 bases are TGTGCCAGTAGTAAGGACAGCCCGACAACGTCACCCCTCCACTTT. Full variable domain (outside the CDR3, taken from reference TRBV19 and TRBJ1-6): DGGITQSPKYLFRKEGQNVTLSCEQNLNHDAMYWYRQDPGQGLRLIYYSQIVNDFQKGDIAEGYSVSREKKESFPLTVTSAQKNPTAFYLCASSKDSPTTSPLHFGNGTRLTVT.

This chain links TRBV16 with TRBJ1-3; D gene ambiguous. Trimming removed 4 bases at V and 0 bases at J, with 10 bases between. The CDR3 extends over 15 amino acids. Germline loops: CDR1 KGHSY, CDR2 FQNENV. The CDR3 spells CASSRATFSGNTIYF. CDR3 DNA: TGTGCCAGCAGCCGGGCCACCTTCTCTGGAAACACCATATATTTT.

The chain has TRBV25-1 and TRBJ2-5; weak D call: TRBD1 (5 bases). This CDR3 comprises 13 residues. Trimming took 7 bases from V and 5 from J, leaving 14 bases between them. The germline CDR1 and CDR2 sequences are MGHDK and SYGVNS. DNA of the CDR3: TGTGCCAGCAACGCAGGGAATTGGGAGACCCAGTACTTC. Its protein is CASNAGNWETQYF.

The chain is built from TRBV7-2 and TRBJ1-2; 11 bases fit TRBD1. CDR3 size: 16 residues. Germline lookup yields CDR1 SGHTA and CDR2 FQGNSA. The V gene end was trimmed by 0 bases and the J gene end by 8 bases; junction bases not matched to a gene: 8. The chain's CDR3 is CASSLAASGTGGGYTF. Written as DNA, the CDR3 is TGTGCCAGCAGCTTAGCCGCCTCCGGGACAGGGGGAGGCTACACCTTC.

The V gene is TRBV30, the J gene TRBJ1-3; weak D call: TRBD1 (6 bases). V was shortened by 2 bases and J by 3 bases, with 17 bases between the two germline ends. This CDR3 contains 16 residues. Germline CDR1 and CDR2: GTSNPN and SVGIG (reference sequence). The CDR3 is CAWSRELQGYGNTIYF. Here the CDR3 DNA reads TGTGCCTGGAGTCGGGAATTACAGGGCTATGGAAACACCATATATTTT. The whole variable domain, filled in from reference TRBV30 and TRBJ1-3, reads SQTIHQWPATLVQPVGSPLSLECTVEGTSNPNLYWYRQAAGRGLQLLFYSVGIGQISSEVPQNLSASRPQDRQFILSSKKLLLSDSGFYLCAWSRELQGYGNTIYFGEGSWLTVV.

The rearrangement uses TRBV28 and TRBJ2-5, with D perhaps TRBD1 (6 bases). The germline V and J ends were trimmed by 4 bases and 4 bases, with 19 bases remaining between them. The CDR3 is 16 residues long. The germline CDR1 and CDR2 sequences are MDHEN and SYDVKM. CDR3 coding DNA: TGTGCCAGCAGTTCTCTTGTGAGGGGGAAGGGAGAGACCCAGTACTTC. It yields the protein CASSSLVRGKGETQYF.

The gene calls are TRBV28 and TRBJ1-5, with D hard to call. This CDR3 region has 15 residues. Germline CDR1 and CDR2: MDHEN and SYDVKM. The ends were cut back, 6 bases at V and 13 bases at J, with 25 bases in the middle. The CDR3 nucleotides are TGTGCCAGCAGCCCCTCCGGGGTAGCCCCTTGGTTTCAGCATTTT. The encoded protein is CASSPSGVAPWFQHF.

The chain joins TRBV2 to TRBJ2-7; D gene unclear. Germline assignment: CDR1 SNHLY and CDR2 FYNNEI. V shed 8 bases and J shed 7 bases, with 18 bases lying between them. This CDR3 is built from 13 residues. CDR3 coding DNA: TGTGCCAGCCAACCCGGGCCCGGTCGGGAGCAGTACTTC. This encodes CASQPGPGREQYF.

The V and J genes are TRBV5-1 and TRBJ2-3; D possibly corresponds to TRBD1 (6 bases). The CDR3 spans 17 residues. The V gene lost 0 bases and the J gene lost 0 bases, with 14 bases spanning the gap. Germline assignment: CDR1 SGHRS and CDR2 YFSETQ. The CDR3 DNA sequence: TGCGCCAGCAGCTTGGGGGGGCAATTCACTAGCACAGATACGCAGTATTTT. This translates into CASSLGGQFTSTDTQYF.

This rearrangement joins TRBV7-2 to TRBJ2-2; the match to TRBD2 covers 10 bases. The CDR3 is made up of 14 amino acids. V lost 8 bases, J lost 4 bases, and 4 bases stayed unmatched. The V gene's germline CDR1 is SGHTA and CDR2 FQGNSA. The CDR3 region is CASQGLAFTGELFF. The CDR3 coding sequence is TGTGCCAGCCAGGGACTAGCGTTCACCGGGGAGCTGTTTTTT.